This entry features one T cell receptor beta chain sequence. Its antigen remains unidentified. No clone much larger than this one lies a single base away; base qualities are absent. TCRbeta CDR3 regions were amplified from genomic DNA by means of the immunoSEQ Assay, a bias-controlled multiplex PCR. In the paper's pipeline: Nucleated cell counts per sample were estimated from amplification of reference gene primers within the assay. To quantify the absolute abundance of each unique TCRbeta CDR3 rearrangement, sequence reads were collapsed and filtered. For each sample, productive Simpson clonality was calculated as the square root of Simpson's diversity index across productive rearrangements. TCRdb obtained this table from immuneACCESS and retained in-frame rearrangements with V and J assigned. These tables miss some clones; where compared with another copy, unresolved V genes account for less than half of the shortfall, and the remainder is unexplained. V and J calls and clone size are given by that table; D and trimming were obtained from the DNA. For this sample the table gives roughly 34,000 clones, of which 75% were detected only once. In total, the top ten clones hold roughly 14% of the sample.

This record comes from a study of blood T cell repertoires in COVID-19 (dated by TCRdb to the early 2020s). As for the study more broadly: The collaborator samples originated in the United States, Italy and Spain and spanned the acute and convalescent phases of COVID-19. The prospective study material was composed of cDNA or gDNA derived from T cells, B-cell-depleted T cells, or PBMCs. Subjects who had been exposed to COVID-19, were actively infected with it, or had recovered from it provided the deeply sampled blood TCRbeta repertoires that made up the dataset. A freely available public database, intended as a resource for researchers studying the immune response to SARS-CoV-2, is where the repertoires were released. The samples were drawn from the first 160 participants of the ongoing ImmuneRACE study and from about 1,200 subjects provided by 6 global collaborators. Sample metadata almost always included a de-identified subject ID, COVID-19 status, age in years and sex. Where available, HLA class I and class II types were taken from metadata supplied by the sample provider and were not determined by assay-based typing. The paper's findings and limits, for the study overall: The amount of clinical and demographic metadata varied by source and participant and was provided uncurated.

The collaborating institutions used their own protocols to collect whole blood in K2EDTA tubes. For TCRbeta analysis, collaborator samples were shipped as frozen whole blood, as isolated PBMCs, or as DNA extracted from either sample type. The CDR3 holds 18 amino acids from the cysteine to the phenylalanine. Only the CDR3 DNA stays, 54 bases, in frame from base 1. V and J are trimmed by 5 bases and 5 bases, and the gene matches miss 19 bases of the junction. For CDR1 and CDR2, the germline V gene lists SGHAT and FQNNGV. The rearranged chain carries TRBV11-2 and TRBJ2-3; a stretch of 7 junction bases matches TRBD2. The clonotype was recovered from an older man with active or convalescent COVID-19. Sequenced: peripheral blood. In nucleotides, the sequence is TGTGCCAGCAGCCCCCGCGGACTAGTCTTAAGAGTTCGAGATACGCAGTATTTT. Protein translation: CASSPRGLVLRVRDTQYF.